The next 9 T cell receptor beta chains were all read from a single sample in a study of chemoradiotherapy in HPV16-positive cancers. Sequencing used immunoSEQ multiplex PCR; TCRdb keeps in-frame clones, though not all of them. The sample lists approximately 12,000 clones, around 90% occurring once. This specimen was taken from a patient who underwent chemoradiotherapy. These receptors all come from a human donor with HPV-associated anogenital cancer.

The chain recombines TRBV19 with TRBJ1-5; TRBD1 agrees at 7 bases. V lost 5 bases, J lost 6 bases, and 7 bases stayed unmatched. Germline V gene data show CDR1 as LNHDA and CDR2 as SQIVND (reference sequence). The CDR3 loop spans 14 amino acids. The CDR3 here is CASSPRRGRQPQHF. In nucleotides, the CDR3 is TGTGCCAGTAGTCCCCGGAGGGGGCGTCAGCCCCAGCATTTT.

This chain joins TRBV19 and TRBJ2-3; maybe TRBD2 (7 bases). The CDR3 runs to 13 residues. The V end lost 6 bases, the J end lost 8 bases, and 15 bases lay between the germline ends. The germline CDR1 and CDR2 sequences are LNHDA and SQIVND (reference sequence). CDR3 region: CASSLEGGATQYF. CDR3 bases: TGTGCCAGTAGCCTAGAGGGGGGGGCTACGCAGTATTTT.

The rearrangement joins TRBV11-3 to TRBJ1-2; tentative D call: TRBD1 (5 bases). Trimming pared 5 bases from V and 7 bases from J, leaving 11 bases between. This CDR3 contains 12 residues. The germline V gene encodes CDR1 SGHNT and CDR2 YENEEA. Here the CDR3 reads CASSTGAVGYTF. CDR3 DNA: TGTGCCAGCAGCACCGGGGCGGTTGGCTACACCTTC.

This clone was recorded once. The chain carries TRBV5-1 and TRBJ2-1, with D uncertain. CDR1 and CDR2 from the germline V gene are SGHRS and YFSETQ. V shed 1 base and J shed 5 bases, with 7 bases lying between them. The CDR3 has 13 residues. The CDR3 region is CASSLRPNNEQFF. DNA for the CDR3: TGCGCCAGCAGCTTGCGACCAAACAATGAGCAGTTCTTC.

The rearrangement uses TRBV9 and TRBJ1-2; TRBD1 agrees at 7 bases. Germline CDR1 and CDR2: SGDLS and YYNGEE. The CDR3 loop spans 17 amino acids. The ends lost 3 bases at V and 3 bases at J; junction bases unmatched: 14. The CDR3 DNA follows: TGTGCCAGCAGCGGATACCGACAGGGAGGGATTGACTATGGCTACACCTTC. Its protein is CASSGYRQGGIDYGYTF.

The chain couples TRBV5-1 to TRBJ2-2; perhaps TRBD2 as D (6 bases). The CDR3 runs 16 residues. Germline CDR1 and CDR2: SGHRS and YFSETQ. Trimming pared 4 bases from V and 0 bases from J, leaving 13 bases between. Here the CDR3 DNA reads TGCGCCAGCAGCCCCTCGATAGCGGCGAACACCGGGGAGCTGTTTTTT. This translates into CASSPSIAANTGELFF.

The CDR3 spells CASSDDGSRETQYF. Written as DNA, the CDR3 is TGTGCCAGCAGTGATGACGGGAGTCGTGAGACCCAGTACTTC. The chain joins TRBV2 to TRBJ2-5; a weak D match, TRBD2 (6 bases). The CDR3 is 14 amino acids. Trimming removed 3 bases from V and 5 bases from J, with 13 bases in between. The germline V gene has CDR1 SNHLY and CDR2 FYNNEI.

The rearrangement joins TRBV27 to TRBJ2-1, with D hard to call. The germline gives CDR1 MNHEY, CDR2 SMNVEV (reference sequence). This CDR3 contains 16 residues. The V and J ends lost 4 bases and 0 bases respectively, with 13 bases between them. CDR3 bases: TGTGCCAGCAGTTCAGCACGCGGAAGCTCCTACAATGAGCAGTTCTTC. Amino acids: CASSSARGSSYNEQFF.

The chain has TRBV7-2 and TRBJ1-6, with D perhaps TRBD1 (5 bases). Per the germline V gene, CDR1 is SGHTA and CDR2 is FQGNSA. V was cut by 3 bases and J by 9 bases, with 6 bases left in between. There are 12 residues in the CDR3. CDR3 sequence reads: CASSFQGSPLHF. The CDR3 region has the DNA TGTGCCAGCAGCTTCCAGGGTTCACCCCTCCACTTT.